This entry is about one T cell receptor beta chain. In the source study's methods: Amplification of reference gene primers was used by the study to estimate nucleated cell counts. TCRdb keeps only in-frame clones here, not all; method: immunoSEQ multiplex PCR. That table gives V, J and clone size, and the DNA gave D and trimming. The table lists some 78,000 clones, around 87% of them singletons. These data come from a study of blood T cell repertoires in COVID-19. The CDR3 is 15 residues long. Germline V gives CDR1 MNHEY, CDR2 SVGEGT. J gave up 0 bases and V 6 bases, and 8 bases lay outside the gene matches.

The sample comprised peripheral blood. The chain uses TRBV6-2 or TRBV6-3 and TRBJ2-7; 7 bases match TRBD2. This TCR derives from a woman of 80 years or more with active or convalescent COVID-19. Here the CDR3 reads CASSNSGWDSYEQYF. Written as DNA, the CDR3 is TGTGCCAGCAGCAATAGCGGGTGGGACTCCTACGAGCAGTACTTC.